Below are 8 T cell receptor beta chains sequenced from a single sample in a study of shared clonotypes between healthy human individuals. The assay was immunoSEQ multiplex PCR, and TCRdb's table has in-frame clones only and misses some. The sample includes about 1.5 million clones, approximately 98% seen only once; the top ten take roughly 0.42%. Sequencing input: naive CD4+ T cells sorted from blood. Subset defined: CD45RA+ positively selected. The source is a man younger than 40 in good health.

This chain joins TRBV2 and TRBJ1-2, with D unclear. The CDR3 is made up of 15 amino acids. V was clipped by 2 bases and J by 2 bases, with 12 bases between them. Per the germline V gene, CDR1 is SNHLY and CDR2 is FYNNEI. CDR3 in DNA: TGTGCCAGCAGTGAACTAAGGACGGTGAACTATGGCTACACCTTC. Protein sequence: CASSELRTVNYGYTF.

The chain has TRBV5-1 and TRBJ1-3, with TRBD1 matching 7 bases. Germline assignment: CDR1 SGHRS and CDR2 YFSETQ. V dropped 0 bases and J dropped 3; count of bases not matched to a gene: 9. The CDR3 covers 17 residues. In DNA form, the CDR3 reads TGCGCCAGCAGCTTGGGGACAGGATCGGGTCGTGGAAACACCATATATTTT. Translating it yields CASSLGTGSGRGNTIYF.

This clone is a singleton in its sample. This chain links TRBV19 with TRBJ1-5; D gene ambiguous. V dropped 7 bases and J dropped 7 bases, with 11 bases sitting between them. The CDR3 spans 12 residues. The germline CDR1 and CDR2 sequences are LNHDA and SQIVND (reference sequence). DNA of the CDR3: TGTGCCAGTACGGCCGCTAGGCAGCCCCAGCATTTT. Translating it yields CASTAARQPQHF. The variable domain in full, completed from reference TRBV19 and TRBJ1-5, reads DGGITQSPKYLFRKEGQNVTLSCEQNLNHDAMYWYRQDPGQGLRLIYYSQIVNDFQKGDIAEGYSVSREKKESFPLTVTSAQKNPTAFYLCASTAARQPQHFGDGTRLSIL.

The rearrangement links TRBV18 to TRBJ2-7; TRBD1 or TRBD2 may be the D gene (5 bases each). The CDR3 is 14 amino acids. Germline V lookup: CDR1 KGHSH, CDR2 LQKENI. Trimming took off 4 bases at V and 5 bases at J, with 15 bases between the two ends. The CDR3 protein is CASSLTGTLNEQYF. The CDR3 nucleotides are TGTGCCAGCTCACTAACCGGGACGCTGAACGAGCAGTACTTC.

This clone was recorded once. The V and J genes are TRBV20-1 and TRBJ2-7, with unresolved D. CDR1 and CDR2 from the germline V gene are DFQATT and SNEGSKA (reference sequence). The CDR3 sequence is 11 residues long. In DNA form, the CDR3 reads TGCAGCTCATCGGACGACTACGAGCAGTACTTC. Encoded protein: CSSSDDYEQYF.

CDR3 DNA sequence: TGTGCCAGCAGCTCAATTCCCAGACTCAATGAGCAGTTCTTC. Translating gives CASSSIPRLNEQFF. The rearrangement links TRBV28 to TRBJ2-1; no clear D gene. This CDR3 has 14 amino acids. V was clipped by 6 bases and J by 6 bases, with 15 bases between them. Per the germline V gene, CDR1 is MDHEN and CDR2 is SYDVKM.

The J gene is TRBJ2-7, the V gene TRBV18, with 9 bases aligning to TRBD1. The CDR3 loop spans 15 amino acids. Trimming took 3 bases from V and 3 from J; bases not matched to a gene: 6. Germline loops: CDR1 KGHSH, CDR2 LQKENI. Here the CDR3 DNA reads TGTGCCAGCTCACCGGACAGGGGCTGGGTCTACGAGCAGTACTTC. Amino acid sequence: CASSPDRGWVYEQYF.

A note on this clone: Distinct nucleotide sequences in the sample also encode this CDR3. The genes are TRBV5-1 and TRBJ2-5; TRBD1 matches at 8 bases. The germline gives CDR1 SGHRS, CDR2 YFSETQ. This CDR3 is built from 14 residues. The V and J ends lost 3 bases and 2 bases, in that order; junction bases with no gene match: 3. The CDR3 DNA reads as TGCGCCAGCAGCTCCCGGACAGGGCAAGAGACCCAGTACTTC. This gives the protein CASSSRTGQETQYF.